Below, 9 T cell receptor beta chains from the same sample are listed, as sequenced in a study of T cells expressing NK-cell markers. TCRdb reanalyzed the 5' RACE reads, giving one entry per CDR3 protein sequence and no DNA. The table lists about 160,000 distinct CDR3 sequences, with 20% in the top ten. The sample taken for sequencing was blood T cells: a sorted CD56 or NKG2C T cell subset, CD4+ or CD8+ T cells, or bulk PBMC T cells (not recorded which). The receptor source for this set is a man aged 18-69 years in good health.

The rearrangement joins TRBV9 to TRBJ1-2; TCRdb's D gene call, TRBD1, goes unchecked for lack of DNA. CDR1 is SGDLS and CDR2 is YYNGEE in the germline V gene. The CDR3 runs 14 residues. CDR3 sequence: CASSPPDGRDGYTF.

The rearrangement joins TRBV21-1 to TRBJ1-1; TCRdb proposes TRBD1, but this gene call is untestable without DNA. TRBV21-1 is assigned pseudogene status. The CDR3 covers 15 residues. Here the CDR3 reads CASSSSRSPHTEAFF.

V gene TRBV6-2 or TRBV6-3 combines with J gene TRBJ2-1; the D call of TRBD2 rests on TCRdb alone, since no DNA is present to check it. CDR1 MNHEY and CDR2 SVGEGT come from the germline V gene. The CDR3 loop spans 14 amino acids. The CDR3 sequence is CASSYSGGNNEQFF.

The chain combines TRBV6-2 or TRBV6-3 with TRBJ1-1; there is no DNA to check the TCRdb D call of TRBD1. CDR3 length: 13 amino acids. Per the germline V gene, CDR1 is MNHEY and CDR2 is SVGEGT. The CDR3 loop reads CASSSGTSTEAFF.

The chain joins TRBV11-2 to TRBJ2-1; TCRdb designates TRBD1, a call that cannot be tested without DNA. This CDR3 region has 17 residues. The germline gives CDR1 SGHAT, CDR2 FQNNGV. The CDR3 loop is CASSWTSGEYSYNEQFF.

CDR3 in amino acids: CASRSGRDRTGELFF. The chain is built from TRBV11-1 and TRBJ2-2; TCRdb's D gene call, TRBD2, goes unchecked for lack of DNA. This CDR3 region has 15 residues. Germline V CDR1 and CDR2: SGHAT, FQDESV (reference sequence).

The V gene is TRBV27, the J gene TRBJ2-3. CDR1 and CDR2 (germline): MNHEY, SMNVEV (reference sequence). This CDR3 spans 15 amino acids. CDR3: CASSFFGASTDTQYF.

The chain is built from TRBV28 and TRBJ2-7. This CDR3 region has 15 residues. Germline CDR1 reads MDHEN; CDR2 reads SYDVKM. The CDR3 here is CASRSVILTTYEQYF. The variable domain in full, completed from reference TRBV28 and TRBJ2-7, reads DVKVTQSSRYLVKRTGEKVFLECVQDMDHENMFWYRQDPGLGLRLIYFSYDVKMKEKGDIPEGYSVSREKKERFSLILESASTNQTSMYLCASRSVILTTYEQYFGPGTRLTVT.

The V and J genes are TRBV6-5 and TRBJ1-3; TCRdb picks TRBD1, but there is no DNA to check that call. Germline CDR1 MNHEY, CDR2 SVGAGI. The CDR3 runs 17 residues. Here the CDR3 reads CASSPDRGRLVGNTIYF.